The clone carrying this T cell receptor (beta chain) was observed a few times. Its antigen is not known. The record originates from a study of shared clonotypes between healthy human individuals. Overall study: Donors, aged 18 to 49, were a couple of women and a few men. Study-level points and caveats: Researchers sampled only blood; tissue repertoires likely differ.

J lost 5 bases, V lost 5 bases, and 6 bases had no gene match. The length of the CDR3 is 16 residues. The V gene's germline CDR1 is KGHSH and CDR2 LQKENI. Only in-frame clones appear in the TCRdb table, and some are missing; sequencing was by immunoSEQ multiplex PCR. The repertoire consists of 400,000 to 500,000 clones, with 76% occurring once and the leading ten covering around 13%. Nashville, Tennessee was home to all donors, who were Caucasian adults. Unsorted samples drew genomic DNA from tens of millions of PBMCs. The V and J genes are TRBV18 and TRBJ2-1, with 13 bases that match TRBD2. The sequence derives from a woman in her thirties or forties in good health. Some clones in this sample may be carry-over from other donors' samples. Source material: PBMCs. The CDR3 nucleotides read TGTGCCAGCTCATTTGGACTAGCGGGGGCAAACAATGAGCAGTTCTTC. Translation gives CASSFGLAGANNEQFF.